The clone carrying this TCR beta chain has more than one count but fewer than ten. J lost 1 base, V lost 6 bases, and 5 bases had no gene match. Germline CDR1 is MDHEN and CDR2 is SYDVKM. CDR3 length: 14 residues. These data come from a study of blood T cell repertoires in COVID-19. For the study at large: The cDNA or gDNA used as material had been derived from T cells, B-cell-depleted T cells, or PBMCs.

Assay used: immunoSEQ multiplex PCR; TCRdb lists only in-frame clones, some missing. The sample holds tens of thousands of clones, 80% to 90% seen once. This rearrangement joins TRBV28 to TRBJ1-2; 7 positions match TRBD1. Material for sequencing was peripheral blood. The source is a human donor in a cohort sampled during active COVID-19. CDR3: CASRGTAHNYGYTF. The CDR3 DNA sequence: TGTGCCAGCAGGGGGACAGCTCATAACTATGGCTACACCTTC.